These T cell receptor beta chains were read from a single sample in a study of vaccination effects on CD4 cells after COVID-19. Their recognized antigens are unknown. This table comes from immunoSEQ multiplex PCR, and its TCRdb copy is limited to in-frame clones, with some not included. The sample has 30,000 or so clones, around 67% seen once. Specimen: CD4+ T cells from PBMCs cultured with HCoV-NL63 spike peptides, collected after COVID-19 vaccination. The receptors derive from a human donor who received a COVID-19 vaccine. CDR3s include the opening cysteine and the closing phenylalanine or tryptophan. The D gene is left open where the match is weak. Rows give clone size only sometimes, using once, few, many, or a class for an expanded clone.

D gene: -
clone size: -
J gene: TRBJ2-2
V gene: TRBV7-6
CDR3 protein: CASSHSLGRDTGELFF
CDR3 DNA: TGTGCCAGCAGCCACTCGTTGGGGCGGGACACCGGGGAGCTGTTTTTT

D gene: -
clone size: few
J gene: TRBJ1-1
V gene: TRBV5-1
CDR3 protein: CASKDSHTEAFF
CDR3 DNA: TGCGCCAGCAAGGACAGCCACACTGAAGCTTTCTTT

D gene: TRBD1
clone size: few
J gene: TRBJ1-5
V gene: TRBV30
CDR3 protein: CAWSPPVGQGRQPQHF
CDR3 DNA: TGTGCCTGGAGTCCCCCAGTTGGACAGGGGAGGCAGCCCCAGCATTTT

D gene: -
clone size: once
J gene: TRBJ2-2
V gene: TRBV11-3
CDR3 protein: CASSAPPLEGGGELFF
CDR3 DNA: TGTGCCAGCAGCGCTCCGCCCTTAGAAGGCGGCGGGGAGCTGTTTTTT

D gene: -
clone size: -
J gene: TRBJ1-2
V gene: TRBV27
CDR3 protein: CASSLTWKDGYTF
CDR3 DNA: TGTGCCAGCAGTTTGACATGGAAGGATGGCTACACCTTC

D gene: TRBD1
clone size: -
J gene: TRBJ2-6
V gene: TRBV5-1
CDR3 protein: CASSLGRDRGPYGANVLTF
CDR3 DNA: TGCGCCAGCAGCTTGGGCCGGGACAGGGGGCCGTATGGGGCCAACGTCCTGACTTTC

D gene: TRBD1
clone size: -
J gene: TRBJ1-6
V gene: TRBV18
CDR3 protein: CASSPEQGGANSPLHF
CDR3 DNA: TGTGCCAGCTCCCCAGAGCAGGGGGGCGCGAATTCACCCCTCCACTTT

D gene: TRBD2
clone size: -
J gene: TRBJ2-3
V gene: TRBV6-5
CDR3 protein: CASRERRLAGDTQYF
CDR3 DNA: TGTGCCAGCAGAGAGAGGAGACTAGCGGGAGATACGCAGTATTTT

D gene: -
clone size: once
J gene: TRBJ2-5
V gene: TRBV19
CDR3 protein: CASSIGSSKETQYF
CDR3 DNA: TGTGCCAGTAGTATAGGGTCCTCTAAAGAGACCCAGTACTTC

D gene: -
clone size: -
J gene: TRBJ2-1
V gene: TRBV11-3
CDR3 protein: CASSLEASSYNEQFF
CDR3 DNA: TGTGCCAGCAGCTTAGAAGCAAGCTCCTACAATGAGCAGTTCTTC

D gene: -
clone size: -
J gene: TRBJ2-5
V gene: TRBV5-1
CDR3 protein: CASSLGSEPETQYF
CDR3 DNA: TGCGCCAGCAGCTTGGGGTCGGAGCCAGAGACCCAGTACTTC

D gene: -
clone size: few
J gene: TRBJ1-5
V gene: TRBV6-6
CDR3 protein: CASSYDSAQPQHF
CDR3 DNA: TGTGCCAGCAGTTACGACAGTGCTCAGCCCCAGCATTTT

D gene: TRBD1
clone size: -
J gene: TRBJ2-1
V gene: TRBV6-5
CDR3 protein: CASSYRGTHNEQFF
CDR3 DNA: TGTGCCAGCAGCTACAGGGGTACCCACAATGAGCAGTTCTTC

D gene: TRBD1
clone size: -
J gene: TRBJ1-2
V gene: TRBV2
CDR3 protein: CASRVEGTGGYGYTF
CDR3 DNA: TGTGCCAGCAGGGTGGAGGGGACAGGCGGCTATGGCTACACCTTC

D gene: -
clone size: -
J gene: TRBJ1-2
V gene: TRBV3-1/TRBV3-2
CDR3 protein: CASSLTSGRGTLTGGYTF
CDR3 DNA: TGTGCCAGCAGCCTCACCTCCGGGCGCGGGACCTTAACGGGTGGCTACACCTTC

D gene: TRBD1
clone size: -
J gene: TRBJ2-3
V gene: TRBV18
CDR3 protein: CASSPGIGTEDTDTQYF
CDR3 DNA: TGTGCCAGCTCACCAGGGATAGGGACAGAAGACACAGATACGCAGTATTTT

D gene: -
clone size: -
J gene: TRBJ1-2
V gene: TRBV20-1
CDR3 protein: CSASGYGYTF
CDR3 DNA: TGCAGTGCTAGCGGGTATGGCTACACCTTC

D gene: TRBD2
clone size: -
J gene: TRBJ2-3
V gene: TRBV7-9
CDR3 protein: CASSLQTSGRGNTQYF
CDR3 DNA: TGTGCCAGCAGCCTCCAAACTAGCGGGAGGGGGAATACGCAGTATTTT

D gene: -
clone size: -
J gene: TRBJ1-2
V gene: TRBV6-5
CDR3 protein: CASSYWGGLYGYTF
CDR3 DNA: TGTGCCAGCAGTTATTGGGGGGGCCTCTATGGCTACACCTTC

D gene: -
clone size: -
J gene: TRBJ1-2
V gene: TRBV4-1
CDR3 protein: CASSHGGANYGYTF
CDR3 DNA: TGCGCCAGCAGCCACGGGGGAGCTAACTATGGCTACACCTTC

D gene: -
clone size: -
J gene: TRBJ1-5
V gene: TRBV29-1
CDR3 protein: CSVSLGGSDSNQPQHF
CDR3 DNA: TGCAGCGTTTCGTTGGGGGGCTCCGATAGCAATCAGCCCCAGCATTTT

D gene: -
clone size: -
J gene: TRBJ2-5
V gene: TRBV3-1/TRBV3-2
CDR3 protein: CASVHSGSQYF
CDR3 DNA: TGTGCCAGTGTACACTCTGGGTCCCAGTACTTC

D gene: -
clone size: -
J gene: TRBJ1-3
V gene: TRBV19
CDR3 protein: CASSIIPAGENTIYF
CDR3 DNA: TGTGCCAGTAGTATTATCCCGGCGGGGGAAAACACCATATATTTT

D gene: -
clone size: few
J gene: TRBJ1-5
V gene: TRBV10-2
CDR3 protein: CASSGDSNQPQHF
CDR3 DNA: TGCGCCAGCAGCGGGGATAGCAATCAGCCCCAGCATTTT

D gene: -
clone size: -
J gene: TRBJ2-7
V gene: TRBV3-1/TRBV3-2
CDR3 protein: CASSQATLSYEQYF
CDR3 DNA: TGTGCCAGCAGCCAAGCTACACTTTCCTACGAGCAGTACTTC

D gene: -
clone size: once
J gene: TRBJ1-4
V gene: TRBV5-1
CDR3 protein: CASSFNGMEKLFF
CDR3 DNA: TGCGCCAGCAGCTTCAATGGGATGGAAAAACTGTTTTTT

D gene: TRBD1
clone size: -
J gene: TRBJ1-2
V gene: TRBV5-1
CDR3 protein: CASSLGDRNYGYTF
CDR3 DNA: TGCGCCAGCAGCTTGGGGGACAGAAACTATGGCTACACCTTC

D gene: TRBD1
clone size: medium-sized
J gene: TRBJ2-7
V gene: TRBV7-2
CDR3 protein: CASKDRGQLEQYF
CDR3 DNA: TGTGCCAGCAAGGACAGGGGGCAACTCGAGCAGTACTTC

D gene: TRBD1
clone size: -
J gene: TRBJ1-5
V gene: TRBV27
CDR3 protein: CASSLSKGAGGQPQHF
CDR3 DNA: TGTGCCAGCAGTTTATCAAAAGGGGCAGGGGGTCAGCCCCAGCATTTT

D gene: TRBD2
clone size: -
J gene: TRBJ2-5
V gene: TRBV7-2
CDR3 protein: CASSLVLAGGDRETQYF
CDR3 DNA: TGTGCCAGCAGCTTAGTACTAGCGGGAGGCGATCGGGAGACCCAGTACTTC

D gene: TRBD1
clone size: few
J gene: TRBJ2-2
V gene: TRBV5-1
CDR3 protein: CASSFQGDTGELFF
CDR3 DNA: TGCGCCAGCAGCTTCCAGGGGGACACCGGGGAGCTGTTTTTT

D gene: -
clone size: -
J gene: TRBJ2-1
V gene: TRBV19
CDR3 protein: CASRSGGSSYNEQFF
CDR3 DNA: TGTGCCAGTAGATCGGGGGGCAGTTCCTACAATGAGCAGTTCTTC

D gene: -
clone size: -
J gene: TRBJ2-2
V gene: TRBV10-3
CDR3 protein: CAISENRDPTGKLFF
CDR3 DNA: TGTGCCATCAGTGAAAACAGGGATCCGACCGGGAAGCTGTTTTTT

D gene: -
clone size: -
J gene: TRBJ1-1
V gene: TRBV5-4
CDR3 protein: CASSLRANWNTEAFF
CDR3 DNA: TGTGCCAGCAGCTTGAGGGCGAACTGGAACACTGAAGCTTTCTTT

D gene: TRBD1
clone size: few
J gene: TRBJ1-4
V gene: TRBV19
CDR3 protein: CASSIYRGVTNEKLFF
CDR3 DNA: TGTGCCAGTAGTATTTACAGGGGAGTAACTAATGAAAAACTGTTTTTT

D gene: -
clone size: -
J gene: TRBJ2-3
V gene: TRBV19
CDR3 protein: CASSMGTDTQYF
CDR3 DNA: TGTGCCAGTAGTATGGGCACAGATACGCAGTATTTT

D gene: -
clone size: few
J gene: TRBJ2-3
V gene: TRBV19
CDR3 protein: CASSTYGGIDTQYF
CDR3 DNA: TGTGCCAGTAGTACGTATGGCGGGATAGATACGCAGTATTTT

D gene: TRBD1
clone size: -
J gene: TRBJ1-2
V gene: TRBV7-8
CDR3 protein: CASSQRTGARGYTF
CDR3 DNA: TGTGCCAGCAGCCAAAGGACAGGGGCTAGAGGCTACACCTTC

D gene: -
clone size: -
J gene: TRBJ1-6
V gene: TRBV19
CDR3 protein: CASSMREAGLGSPLHF
CDR3 DNA: TGTGCCAGTAGTATGCGCGAGGCAGGGCTGGGCTCACCCCTCCACTTT

D gene: -
clone size: medium-sized
J gene: TRBJ1-1
V gene: TRBV6-5
CDR3 protein: CASKLDTLNTEAFF
CDR3 DNA: TGTGCCAGCAAGCTTGACACTTTGAACACTGAAGCTTTCTTT

D gene: -
clone size: -
J gene: TRBJ2-1
V gene: TRBV6-1
CDR3 protein: CASSDQMGQGYEQFF
CDR3 DNA: TGTGCCAGCAGTGACCAAATGGGGCAGGGGTATGAGCAGTTCTTC

D gene: -
clone size: -
J gene: TRBJ2-3
V gene: TRBV11-2
CDR3 protein: CASSFRVQHGGDTQYF
CDR3 DNA: TGTGCCAGCAGCTTCCGGGTCCAGCACGGTGGAGATACGCAGTATTTT

D gene: TRBD1
clone size: -
J gene: TRBJ2-7
V gene: TRBV5-5
CDR3 protein: CASSQRRQGAEQYF
CDR3 DNA: TGTGCCAGCAGCCAGAGAAGACAGGGGGCCGAGCAGTACTTC

D gene: -
clone size: -
J gene: TRBJ2-3
V gene: TRBV28
CDR3 protein: CASSLTGATDTQYF
CDR3 DNA: TGTGCCAGCAGTTTAACCGGCGCCACAGATACGCAGTATTTT

D gene: -
clone size: -
J gene: TRBJ1-1
V gene: TRBV6-5
CDR3 protein: CASNPTGGNTEAFF
CDR3 DNA: TGTGCCAGCAACCCGACAGGTGGGAACACTGAAGCTTTCTTT

D gene: -
clone size: few
J gene: TRBJ2-7
V gene: TRBV12-2
CDR3 protein: CASRLVSTSGTSFCEQYF
CDR3 DNA: TGTGCAAGTCGCTTAGTTTCGACTTCCGGGACTAGTTTTTGCGAGCAGTACTTC

D gene: -
clone size: -
J gene: TRBJ2-4
V gene: TRBV5-6
CDR3 protein: CASSLLGGWSENIQYF
CDR3 DNA: TGTGCCAGCAGCTTATTAGGCGGTTGGTCGGAAAACATTCAGTACTTC

D gene: -
clone size: -
J gene: TRBJ1-6
V gene: TRBV18
CDR3 protein: CASSPRDGSPLHF
CDR3 DNA: TGTGCCAGCTCACCACGGGATGGATCGCCCCTCCACTTT

D gene: TRBD1
clone size: -
J gene: TRBJ2-7
V gene: TRBV6-5
CDR3 protein: CASTAGQGTYEQYF
CDR3 DNA: TGTGCCAGCACCGCGGGACAGGGGACCTACGAGCAGTACTTC

D gene: -
clone size: -
J gene: TRBJ1-2
V gene: TRBV5-1
CDR3 protein: CASSLSPSAQYGYTF
CDR3 DNA: TGCGCCAGCAGCTTGAGTCCCAGTGCCCAATATGGCTACACCTTC

D gene: TRBD2
clone size: -
J gene: TRBJ2-1
V gene: TRBV3-1/TRBV3-2
CDR3 protein: CASSQQLAGYNEQFF
CDR3 DNA: TGTGCCAGCAGCCAACAACTAGCGGGATACAATGAGCAGTTCTTC